Listed below are T cell receptor beta chains from one sample, sequenced in a study of CD8 T cells in ankylosing spondylitis. MiXCR, applied by TCRdb to the 5' RACE reads, yields one record per CDR3 protein. The sample shows about 190,000 distinct CDR3 sequences, 13% of them seen only once. Sequenced sample: blood, either unsorted or a sorted T cell fraction (not recorded which). All receptors derive from a female donor with ankylosing spondylitis or in good health (not recorded which). The CDR3 runs from the conserved cysteine through the conserved F or W. D genes are given only for firm matches. Some rows mark clone size as missing; the rest say once, few, many or name a class of expanded clone.

d_call	v_call	j_call	clone_size	cdr3_nt	cdr3_aa
NA	TRBV10-3	TRBJ1-5	NA	TGTGCCATCAGGAGGGACAGCAATCAGCCCCAGCATTTT	CAIRRDSNQPQHF
NA	TRBV28	TRBJ2-7	many	TGTGCCAGCAGTTTAGTCGCCCGAGGAGACTACGAGCAGTACTTC	CASSLVARGDYEQYF
NA	TRBV20-1	TRBJ1-6	many	TGCAGTGCTAGCGCCATACCCCGTACAGGGAAAGAATCACCCCTCCACTTT	CSASAIPRTGKESPLHF
NA	TRBV29-1	TRBJ1-1	many	TGCAGCGTACTACGTTCCTTGGTGGACACTGAAGCTTTCTTT	CSVLRSLVDTEAFF
NA	TRBV4-2	TRBJ1-5	many	TGTGCCAGCAGCCAAGACGGGGAGAATCAGCCCCAGCATTTT	CASSQDGENQPQHF
NA	TRBV15	TRBJ2-1	NA	TGTGCCACCAGCAGAGCTGCCCGGGAGCGAGGCAATGAGCAGTTCTTC	CATSRAARERGNEQFF
NA	TRBV24-1	TRBJ2-2	many	TGTGCCACCAGTGATGCTGGGACTCCCGGGGAGCTGTTTTTT	CATSDAGTPGELFF
TRBD2	TRBV20-1	TRBJ2-3	NA	TGCAGTGCTAAAGGGACTAGCGGCCTAACAGATACGCAGTATTTT	CSAKGTSGLTDTQYF
TRBD2	TRBV28	TRBJ2-7	NA	TGTGCCAGCAGAGGGACTAGCGGGCCTTACGAGCAGTACTTC	CASRGTSGPYEQYF
NA	TRBV28	TRBJ1-1	many	TGTGCCAGCAGGATCTCGGGGTTCTCGGTGAACACTGAAGCTTTCTTT	CASRISGFSVNTEAFF
NA	TRBV9	TRBJ2-3	many	TGTGCCAGCAGCGTAGAGTTGGGAACGGATACGCAGTATTTT	CASSVELGTDTQYF
NA	TRBV9	TRBJ2-7	many	TGTGCCAGCAGCGCTACAGGTACCTACGAGCAGTACTTC	CASSATGTYEQYF
NA	TRBV29-1	TRBJ2-7	many	TGCAGCGTTGAAAAGCCCGGGAGCTCCTACGAGCAGTACTTC	CSVEKPGSSYEQYF
NA	TRBV7-8	TRBJ2-2	NA	TGTGCCAGCAGCCTGGGACGGTGGGGCACCGGGGAGCTGTTTTTT	CASSLGRWGTGELFF
NA	TRBV4-3	TRBJ2-3	few	TGCGCCAGCAGCCAAGGCCCAGGGAATACGCAGTATTTT	CASSQGPGNTQYF
TRBD2	TRBV7-2	TRBJ2-7	few	TGTGCCAGCAGCTTCGGGACTAGCGACGAGCAGTACTTC	CASSFGTSDEQYF
NA	TRBV20-1	TRBJ2-2	few	TGCAGTGCGTTGGGGGGCAGCACAATCACCGGGGAGCTGTTTTTT	CSALGGSTITGELFF
NA	TRBV5-1	TRBJ2-7	many	TGCGCCAGCAGCTGGCAGCGGAGCTCCTACGAGCAGTACTTC	CASSWQRSSYEQYF
NA	TRBV2	TRBJ2-5	NA	TGTGCCAGCAGTCTCCTCCAGGGGCTAGAGACCCAGTACTTC	CASSLLQGLETQYF
TRBD2	TRBV6-2/TRBV6-3	TRBJ2-5	few	TGTGCCAGCAGTTACTCTTGGGAAGCGGGAGATTTGGAGACCCAGTACTTC	CASSYSWEAGDLETQYF
TRBD2	TRBV27	TRBJ2-1	many	TGTGCCAGCAGCCCACGATTAGTAGCGGGAGCGTACAATGAGCAGTTCTTC	CASSPRLVAGAYNEQFF
NA	TRBV5-1	TRBJ1-1	NA	TGCGCCAGCAGCAGATCCGGGACTGCGGCCATGAACACTGAAGCTTTCTTT	CASSRSGTAAMNTEAFF
NA	TRBV9	TRBJ1-4	many	TGTGCCAGCAGCGCCCGGGGGACCGCAACTAATGAAAAACTGTTTTTT	CASSARGTATNEKLFF
NA	TRBV7-2	TRBJ1-2	many	TGTGCCAGCAGTAATTCGCCTAACTATGGCTACACCTTC	CASSNSPNYGYTF
NA	TRBV25-1	TRBJ1-1	NA	TGTGCCAGCAGTGAAGATGGCTTTATCGCTGAAGCTTTCTTT	CASSEDGFIAEAFF
TRBD1	TRBV6-2/TRBV6-3	TRBJ1-1	few	TGTGCCAGCAGTGCAGGGGGCGCGGACACTGAAGCTTTCTTT	CASSAGGADTEAFF
NA	TRBV11-3	TRBJ2-1	NA	TGTGCCAGCAGCTTGGGACTCCAGGGGATTAATGAGCAGTTCTTC	CASSLGLQGINEQFF
NA	TRBV6-6	TRBJ2-3	many	TGTGCCAGCATTGGAACGTACACAGATACGCAGTATTTT	CASIGTYTDTQYF
NA	TRBV12-3/TRBV12-4	TRBJ1-6	many	TGTGCCAGCAGTTTACCTGGCCAGGGGAATTCACCCCTCCACTTT	CASSLPGQGNSPLHF
NA	TRBV21-1	TRBJ2-2	many	TGTGCCAGCAGCAAAGCTAGAGGGGGCGCTTTGGACACCGGGGAGCTGTTTTTT	CASSKARGGALDTGELFF
NA	TRBV7-9	TRBJ1-5	many	TGTGCCAGCAGCGAAGGGTTTAGTAGCAATCAGCCCCAGCATTTT	CASSEGFSSNQPQHF
NA	TRBV4-2	TRBJ2-3	many	TGTGCCAGCAGCCGGACTCATTTTGGCACAGATACGCAGTATTTT	CASSRTHFGTDTQYF
NA	TRBV18	TRBJ2-1	NA	TGTGCCAGCTCACCAGAGTTAGTGAATGAGCAGTTCTTC	CASSPELVNEQFF
NA	TRBV6-1	TRBJ1-2	many	TGTGCCAGCAGACTGTCTGGCGTAGCTAACTATGGCTACACCTTC	CASRLSGVANYGYTF
TRBD1	TRBV20-1	TRBJ2-7	NA	TGCAGTGCTAGAGATCAGGGGGCCTACGAGCAGTACTTC	CSARDQGAYEQYF
NA	TRBV20-1	TRBJ2-3	many	TGCAGTGCTAGACACTCGACAGGAAACACAGATACGCAGTATTTT	CSARHSTGNTDTQYF
NA	TRBV18	TRBJ1-2	many	TGTGCCAGCTCACCGGGGGAAAGCTATGGCTACACCTTC	CASSPGESYGYTF
TRBD1	TRBV7-9	TRBJ1-6	many	TGTGCCAGCAGCTCCGGGACAGGCAATTCACCCCTCCACTTT	CASSSGTGNSPLHF
NA	TRBV7-6	TRBJ2-3	NA	TGTGCCAGCAGAGAAACTAGATCCACAGATACGCAGTATTTT	CASRETRSTDTQYF
NA	TRBV15	TRBJ2-5	few	TGTGCCACCAGCAGAGTCCCAAACCCCCAAGAGACCCAGTACTTC	CATSRVPNPQETQYF
TRBD1	TRBV7-2	TRBJ1-6	many	TGTGCCAGCAGCTCAACGGACAGGAGCTCCTATAATTCACCCCTCCACTTT	CASSSTDRSSYNSPLHF
TRBD2	TRBV27	TRBJ2-5	many	TGTGCCAGCATTCCAACGGGAGGCCGAGTTGCCCAAGAGACCCAGTACTTC	CASIPTGGRVAQETQYF
TRBD2	TRBV5-4	TRBJ2-1	many	TGTGCCAGCAGCTTCCCGGGAGGGGTATACAATGAGCAGTTCTTC	CASSFPGGVYNEQFF
TRBD2	TRBV20-1	TRBJ2-5	many	TGCAGTGCTAGAGGGGGGTTAGCGGGAGACAGTGAGACCCAGTACTTC	CSARGGLAGDSETQYF
NA	TRBV5-1	TRBJ2-3	many	TGCGCCAGCAGCCTCGAGTTCCGGACAGCGCCCACAGATACGCAGTATTTT	CASSLEFRTAPTDTQYF
NA	TRBV5-6	TRBJ1-1	many	TGTGCCAGCAGCCACGGAAGGGTGAACACTGAAGCTTTCTTT	CASSHGRVNTEAFF
NA	TRBV5-6	TRBJ2-2	NA	TGTGCCAGCACCATATCCTGGGCGGGCACCGGGGAGCTGTTTTTT	CASTISWAGTGELFF
NA	TRBV7-9	TRBJ1-5	many	TGTGCCAGCAGCTTAGGTAGGACGGAAAGAGAGCCCCAGCATTTT	CASSLGRTEREPQHF
NA	TRBV6-2/TRBV6-3	TRBJ1-1	NA	TGTGCCGGCAGTTACAGTTGGAGCGCGGCCAACACTGAAGCTTTCTTT	CAGSYSWSAANTEAFF
NA	TRBV5-1	TRBJ2-5	many	TGCGCCAGCAGCTCTGAGGGGCCGGAAGAGACCCAGTACTTC	CASSSEGPEETQYF